This T cell receptor beta chain was identified in a study of shared clonotypes between healthy human individuals. Study context: The cohort comprised a couple of women and a few men. Their ages spanned 18 to 49 years. Study-wide results and caveats: Richness estimates generally favored naive over memory subsets.

The assay was immunoSEQ multiplex PCR, and TCRdb's table has in-frame clones only and misses some. The sample yields around 1,900,000 clones, over 85% seen once. Naivety among CD8 cells was defined by CD45RO negativity and positive CCR7 selection, thereby excluding terminally differentiated effector memory CD45RA+ cells. The CDR3 contains 15 residues. Germline V CDR1 and CDR2: LNHDA, SQIVND (reference sequence). V lost 4 bases, J lost 1 base, and 13 bases lay in between. A remark on this clone: Its antigen is still unknown.

This clonotype was obtained from a young man in good health. Some clones in this sample may be carry-over from other donors' samples. Sequencing was done on a sample of naive CD8+ T cells from PBMCs. The chain couples TRBV19 to TRBJ1-1; D unresolved. The CDR3 here is CASSSYSGSNTEAFF. Written as DNA, the CDR3 is TGTGCCAGTAGTAGTTACAGCGGTTCGAACACTGAAGCTTTCTTT.